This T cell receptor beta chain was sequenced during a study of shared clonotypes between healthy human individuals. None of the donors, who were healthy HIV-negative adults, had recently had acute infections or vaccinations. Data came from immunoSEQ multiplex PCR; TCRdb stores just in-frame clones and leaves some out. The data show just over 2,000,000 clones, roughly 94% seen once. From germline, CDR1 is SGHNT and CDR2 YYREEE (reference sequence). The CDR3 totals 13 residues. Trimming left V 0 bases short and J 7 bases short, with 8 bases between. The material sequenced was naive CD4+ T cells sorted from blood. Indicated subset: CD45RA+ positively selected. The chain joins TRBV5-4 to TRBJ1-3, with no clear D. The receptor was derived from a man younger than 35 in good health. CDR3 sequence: CASSLGAENTIYF. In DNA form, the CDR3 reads TGTGCCAGCAGCTTGGGGGCCGAGAACACCATATATTTT.